Following are 18 T cell receptor beta chains from one sample sequenced in a study of brain T cells in children with intractable seizures. The time point: blood from clinic visit 5 months post-surgery; TSC patient then seizure free. Data came from immunoSEQ multiplex PCR; TCRdb stores just in-frame clones and leaves some out. The sample has under 400,000 clones; approximately 93% are singletons. The material was peripheral blood, obtained 4 to 6 months after surgery. The receptor set was obtained from a boy less than two years old with tuberous sclerosis and intractable seizures.

This rearrangement joins TRBV12-3 or TRBV12-4 to TRBJ1-1; D call uncertain. Trimming stripped 5 bases from V and 4 bases from J, with 5 bases between. There are 11 residues in the CDR3. The CDR3 spells CASSISTEAFF. The CDR3 nucleotides are TGTGCCAGCAGTATCAGCACTGAAGCTTTCTTT.

The chain has TRBV6-1 and TRBJ1-3, with a weak D call TRBD1 (5 bases). Germline CDR1 and CDR2: MNHNS and SASEGT. With 0 bases removed from V and 4 bases from J, the gap between germline ends came to 13 bases. The CDR3 contains 16 residues. The CDR3 bases are TGTGCCAGCAGTGAAGCCTACACATGGGACGGAAACACCATATATTTT. This sequence encodes CASSEAYTWDGNTIYF.

The rearrangement uses TRBV24-1 and TRBJ2-3; TRBD1 matches 8 bases. CDR3 length: 15 amino acids. CDR1 is KGHDR, CDR2 SFDVKD, per germline. The V and J ends lost 6 bases and 1 base, in that order; junction bases with no gene match: 5. This chain's CDR3 is CATSPRGQGTDTQYF. The CDR3 DNA sequence: TGTGCCACCAGTCCCAGGGGGCAAGGCACAGATACGCAGTATTTT.

CDR3 nucleotide sequence: TGTGCCAGCAGCTTAACGGTTGGGTTCAATGAGCAGTTCTTC. Its translation: CASSLTVGFNEQFF. The chain recombines TRBV7-3 with TRBJ2-1; no definite D call. The CDR3 loop spans 14 amino acids. Germline-derived CDR1 and CDR2 are SGHTA and FQGTGA. Deletions cut 0 bases from V and 6 bases from J, with 9 bases between. The full variable domain, with the rest looked up from reference TRBV7-3 and TRBJ2-1, is GAGVSQTPSNKVTEKGKYVELRCDPISGHTALYWYRQSLGQGPEFLIYFQGTGAADDSGLPNDRFFAVRPEGSVSTLKIQRTERGDSAVYLCASSLTVGFNEQFFGPGTRLTVL.

The chain couples TRBV3-1 (or the pseudogene TRBV3-2) to TRBJ2-2; possibly TRBD1 or TRBD2 for D (5 bases each). Germline CDR1 and CDR2: LGHDT and YNNKEL (reference sequence). This CDR3 is built from 15 residues. V was pared by 2 bases and J by 3 bases, with 10 bases between. CDR3 DNA: TGTGCCAGCAGCCAACCGGGACCGTACACCGGGGAGCTGTTTTTT. This encodes CASSQPGPYTGELFF.

The V gene is TRBV28, the J gene TRBJ1-1; weak D call: TRBD1 (6 bases). This CDR3 comprises 12 residues. Looked up from germline, CDR1 is MDHEN and CDR2 is SYDVKM. V gave up 3 bases and J gave up 6 bases, with 8 bases separating them. The CDR3 spells CASSLTGSEAFF. DNA of the CDR3: TGTGCCAGCAGTTTGACAGGTTCTGAAGCTTTCTTT.

The CDR3 is CASSQRVGASYGEQFF. DNA of the CDR3: TGTGCCAGCAGCCAAAGGGTTGGGGCCTCTTACGGTGAGCAGTTCTTC. J is TRBJ2-1 and V is TRBV3-1 (or the pseudogene TRBV3-2), with a possible D match to TRBD1 (5 bases). V lost 2 bases, J lost 9 bases, and 20 bases lay in between. The CDR3 sequence is 16 residues long. CDR1 and CDR2 from the germline V gene are LGHDT and YNNKEL (reference sequence).

The table lists this clone with a count of one. V gene TRBV4-2 combines with J gene TRBJ2-6, with D possibly called TRBD1 or TRBD2 (5 bases each). The V gene's germline CDR1 is LGHNA and CDR2 YNFKEQ. This CDR3 has 15 residues. Trimming removed 8 bases at V and 2 bases at J, with 13 bases between. CDR3: CASLSGLAGANVLTF. CDR3 sequence (DNA): TGTGCCAGCCTTTCGGGGCTAGCTGGGGCCAACGTCCTGACTTTC.

The rearrangement joins TRBV30 to TRBJ1-2; tentatively, D is TRBD1 (6 bases). V was cut by 3 bases and J by 6 bases, with 26 bases left in between. Per the germline V gene, CDR1 is GTSNPN and CDR2 is SVGIG (reference sequence). This CDR3 is built from 17 residues. Written as DNA, the CDR3 is TGTGCCTGGAGGGGACGGGAAATCGGACAGCCGGCGGATGGCTACACCTTC. Its protein product is CAWRGREIGQPADGYTF.

This chain connects TRBV7-9 to TRBJ1-2; a possible D gene is TRBD1 (6 bases). This CDR3 has 14 residues. Germline lookup yields CDR1 SEHNR and CDR2 FQNEAQ (reference sequence). The germline V and J ends were trimmed by 7 bases and 3 bases, with 15 bases remaining between them. CDR3 sequence: CASTTAGVDYGYTF. DNA of the CDR3: TGTGCCAGCACCACAGCAGGGGTTGACTATGGCTACACCTTC.

V usage is TRBV4-2 and J usage is TRBJ2-2, with D perhaps TRBD1 or TRBD2 (6 bases each). The CDR3 is 19 residues long. Germline V lookup: CDR1 LGHNA, CDR2 YNFKEQ. V was pared by 7 bases and J by 0 bases, with 24 bases between. The CDR3 DNA sequence: TGTGCCAGCACCAACTACCCGAGGGGGGCTGGCCCGAACACCGGGGAGCTGTTTTTT. Its translation: CASTNYPRGAGPNTGELFF.

The V call is TRBV27, the J call TRBJ2-5; 8 nucleotides line up with TRBD1. CDR1 is MNHEY, CDR2 SMNVEV, per germline (reference sequence). This CDR3 has 15 residues. Unmatched junction bases numbered 6, after V lost 1 base and J lost 5 bases. The CDR3 reads CASSLWGQDLETQYF. CDR3 DNA sequence: TGTGCCAGCAGTTTATGGGGACAGGACTTGGAGACCCAGTACTTC.

The CDR3 here is CASSFGDTQYF. In DNA form, the CDR3 reads TGTGCCAGCAGTTTTGGAGATACGCAGTATTTT. The V and J genes are TRBV12-3 or TRBV12-4 and TRBJ2-3; D gene unclear. CDR3 length: 11 amino acids. V lost 3 bases and J 5 bases, leaving 3 bases between the germline ends.

J is TRBJ1-3 and V is TRBV19; D uncertain. V shed 5 bases and J shed 0 bases, with 11 bases lying between them. CDR3 length: 15 residues. Germline CDR1 is LNHDA and CDR2 is SQIVND (reference sequence). For the CDR3, the DNA is TGTGCCAGTAGTGCCTCGCTGGACTCTGGAAACACCATATATTTT. Its translation is CASSASLDSGNTIYF.

The rearrangement joins TRBV19 to TRBJ1-2; D is unclear. V was clipped by 3 bases and J by 3 bases, with 8 bases between them. CDR1 LNHDA and CDR2 SQIVND come from the germline V gene (reference sequence). This CDR3 comprises 13 residues. CDR3: CASSISGYYGYTF. In DNA, the CDR3 is TGTGCCAGTAGTATTTCGGGGTACTATGGCTACACCTTC.

V usage is TRBV6-6 and J usage is TRBJ1-1; 7 bases align to TRBD1. Unmatched junction bases numbered 3, after V lost 7 bases and J lost 1 base. Germline V CDR1 and CDR2: MNHNY, SVGAGI (reference sequence). The CDR3 runs to 13 residues. In nucleotides, the CDR3 is TGTGCCAGCACCGGGACAGAGAACACTGAAGCTTTCTTT. Encoded protein: CASTGTENTEAFF.

The rearrangement uses TRBV5-1 and TRBJ1-2, with a possible D match to TRBD1 (5 bases). The CDR3 length is 13 residues. Trimming stripped 0 bases from V and 8 bases from J, with 11 bases between. CDR1 is SGHRS and CDR2 is YFSETQ in the germline V gene. Here the CDR3 reads CASSLEQGVGYTF. In DNA, the CDR3 is TGCGCCAGCAGCTTGGAACAAGGGGTCGGCTACACCTTC.

The chain links TRBV6-5 to TRBJ2-5, with 8 bases identical to TRBD2. Unmatched junction bases numbered 9, after V lost 7 bases and J lost 2 bases. The CDR3 totals 15 residues. The V gene's germline CDR1 is MNHEY and CDR2 SVGAGI. Here the CDR3 reads CASTGLERGQETQYF. For the CDR3, the DNA is TGTGCCAGCACAGGACTAGAGCGGGGGCAAGAGACCCAGTACTTC.